These 24 T cell receptor beta chains were all obtained from the same sample, sequenced in a study of cytomegalovirus exposure and HLA in healthy donors. Use of 60 Vbeta and 13 Jbeta primers characterized the PCR. TCRdb keeps only in-frame clones here, not all; method: immunoSEQ multiplex PCR. Of around 110,000 clones in the sample, around two thirds are singletons; the top ten hold nearly 9.5%. The material sequenced was PBMCs. The receptors come from a middle-aged woman in good health and CMV-seropositive.

The chain recombines TRBV5-1 with TRBJ1-2; 7 bases are a match to TRBD1. V shed 2 bases, J shed 3 bases, and the junction held 1 base outside the gene matches. Germline V gives CDR1 SGHRS, CDR2 YFSETQ. The CDR3 contains 13 residues. CDR3 amino acids: CASSFGTDYGYTF. The CDR3 nucleotides read TGCGCCAGCAGCTTTGGGACAGACTATGGCTACACCTTC. The variable domain in full, with the rest retrieved from reference TRBV5-1 and TRBJ1-2, is KAGVTQTPRYLIKTRGQQVTLSCSPISGHRSVSWYQQTPGQGLQFLFEYFSETQRNKGNFPGRFSGRQFSNSRSEMNVSTLELGDSALYLCASSFGTDYGYTFGSGTRLTVV.

J is TRBJ1-2 and V is TRBV27; TRBD1 aligns across 10 bases. The CDR3 covers 15 residues. The V gene end was trimmed by 0 bases and the J gene end by 4 bases; junction bases not matched to a gene: 2. The germline V gene has CDR1 MNHEY and CDR2 SMNVEV (reference sequence). The CDR3 is CASSLSGTGAYGYTF. CDR3 bases: TGTGCCAGCAGTTTATCCGGGACAGGGGCCTATGGCTACACCTTC.

This sequence joins TRBV25-1 and TRBJ2-7; D unclear. The CDR3 runs to 11 residues. V lost 7 bases, J lost 5 bases, and 9 bases lay in between. Germline V lookup: CDR1 MGHDK, CDR2 SYGVNS. As DNA, the CDR3 is TGTGCCAGCATGCTCCGCGACGAGCAGTACTTC. Translating gives CASMLRDEQYF.

CDR3 DNA: TGCGCCAGCAGCCAAGTCGGACTAGCGGCCTCCTACGAGCAGTACTTC. This codes for CASSQVGLAASYEQYF. The rearrangement links TRBV4-3 to TRBJ2-7; 10 nucleotides match TRBD2. V trimming: 1 base; J trimming: 0 bases; junction bases outside the gene matches: 3. There are 16 residues in the CDR3. Germline CDR1 reads LGHNA; CDR2 reads YSLEER.

The chain has TRBV18 and TRBJ1-2; TRBD1 might be the D (6 bases). The CDR3 has 15 residues. With 6 bases removed from V and 5 bases from J, the gap between germline ends came to 19 bases. From germline, CDR1 is KGHSH and CDR2 LQKENI. CDR3 in DNA: TGTGCCAGCTCGGCCTCGCCACAGGGTACATATGGCTACACCTTC. Protein product: CASSASPQGTYGYTF. Together with reference TRBV18 and TRBJ1-2, the CDR3 gives the full variable domain: NAGVMQNPRHLVRRRGQEARLRCSPMKGHSHVYWYRQLPEEGLKFMVYLQKENIIDESGMPKERFSAEFPKEGPSILRIQQVVRGDSAAYFCASSASPQGTYGYTFGSGTRLTVV.

Comment on this clone: At one end, the junction sequence differs from germline, possibly due to a read error. V and J are TRBV28 and TRBJ1-2; D is undetermined. Per the germline V gene, CDR1 is MDHEN and CDR2 is SYDVKM. This CDR3 spans 14 amino acids. The CDR3 sequence: CASSRVNGNYGYTF. CDR3 DNA sequence: TGTGCCAGCAGCCGTGTGAACGGGAACTACGGCTACACCTTC.

This clone came up a few times. The chain recombines TRBV6-5 with TRBJ1-1; 7 bases map to TRBD1. Germline V gene sequence: CDR1 MNHEY, CDR2 SVGAGI. V shed 5 bases, J shed 4 bases, and the junction held 10 bases outside the gene matches. There are 15 residues in the CDR3. CDR3 protein: CASSKGDSTITEAFF. CDR3 in DNA: TGTGCCAGCAGTAAGGGGGACAGCACGATCACTGAAGCTTTCTTT.

This clone was seen a few times. V gene TRBV9 combines with J gene TRBJ1-1, with 8 nucleotides matching TRBD1. The length of the CDR3 is 18 residues. V shed 4 bases and J 5 bases; nucleotides not matched to a gene: 19. The germline CDR1 and CDR2 sequences are SGDLS and YYNGEE. The DNA of the CDR3 is TGTGCCAGCAGCCCCCCCCGCGTCGCCGGACAGGGTGGGACTGAAGCTTTCTTT. Translated: CASSPPRVAGQGGTEAFF.

J is TRBJ2-2 and V is TRBV19; possible D gene TRBD1, 6 bases. This CDR3 has 15 amino acids. Germline V gene lookup returns CDR1 LNHDA and CDR2 SQIVND (reference sequence). The V and J ends lost 6 bases and 6 bases respectively, with 17 bases between them. For the CDR3, the DNA is TGTGCCAGTAGCTTCGACAGGCGCTATCCCGGGGAGCTGTTTTTT. Its translation is CASSFDRRYPGELFF.

This clone was picked up a small number of times. The genes are TRBV11-3 and TRBJ2-3; TRBD2 matches at 7 bases. After removal of 2 bases from V and 3 bases from J, the junction contained 17 bases not matched to a gene. From germline, CDR1 is SGHNT and CDR2 YENEEA. This CDR3 spans 19 amino acids. The CDR3: CASSLTLPFGGGKTDTQYF. The CDR3 coding sequence is TGTGCCAGCAGCTTAACGTTACCATTCGGCGGGGGTAAGACAGATACGCAGTATTTT.

The chain uses TRBV4-3 and TRBJ2-1; the D gene is possibly TRBD1 (6 bases). V was pared by 3 bases and J by 10 bases, with 19 bases between. The length of the CDR3 is 15 residues. CDR1 and CDR2 (germline): LGHNA, YSLEER. The DNA for the CDR3 is TGCGCCAGCAGCCACTCAGGGGATCCGGGGCAAGAGCAGTTCTTC. Translated: CASSHSGDPGQEQFF.

The gene calls are TRBV11-2 and TRBJ2-5; 7 bases are shared with TRBD2. The germline CDR1 and CDR2 sequences are SGHAT and FQNNGV. The length of the CDR3 is 17 residues. V gave up 3 bases and J gave up 4 bases; unmatched junction bases: 14. CDR3 sequence reads: CASSFGGGSARGETQYF. CDR3 coding DNA: TGTGCCAGCAGCTTTGGGGGGGGGAGTGCGAGGGGAGAGACCCAGTACTTC.

The V call is TRBV30, the J call TRBJ2-7; tentative D call: TRBD2 (5 bases). Per germline, CDR1 GTSNPN and CDR2 SVGIG (reference sequence). The CDR3 is 12 residues long. Trimming took off 3 bases at V and 0 bases at J, with 6 bases between the two ends. The CDR3 region has the DNA TGTGCCTGGAGCCGGGACTCCTACGAGCAGTACTTC. It is translated as CAWSRDSYEQYF.

The CDR3 sequence is CASSLAPRQGSGEKLFF. In nucleotides, the CDR3 is TGTGCCAGCAGCTTAGCGCCCCGACAGGGGTCGGGTGAAAAACTGTTTTTT. The V call is TRBV7-2, the J call TRBJ1-4, with 8 bases aligning to TRBD1. Trimming removed 0 bases from V and 7 bases from J; junction bases left unmatched: 10. CDR1 and CDR2 (germline): SGHTA, FQGNSA. CDR3 length equals 17 residues.

This chain links TRBV28 with TRBJ1-2; 7 nucleotides match TRBD1. Trimming at V came to 3 bases and at J to 6 bases, leaving 10 bases not matched to a gene. CDR3 size: 15 residues. CDR1 is MDHEN and CDR2 is SYDVKM in the germline V gene. The CDR3 DNA reads TGTGCCAGCAGTTTTGGGGACAGTCTGTTCAATGGCTACACCTTC. Translated: CASSFGDSLFNGYTF.

The V gene is TRBV9, the J gene TRBJ2-2; D is possibly TRBD1 (6 bases). V was clipped by 6 bases and J by 6 bases, with 15 bases between them. This CDR3 region has 14 residues. Germline CDR1 and CDR2: SGDLS and YYNGEE. CDR3 DNA: TGTGCCAGCACGGACAGAGGGACATCCGGGGAGCTGTTTTTT. Its translation: CASTDRGTSGELFF.

V is TRBV6-1 and J is TRBJ2-7; 10 bases align to TRBD1. V shed 10 bases and J 2 bases; nucleotides not matched to a gene: 5. Per the germline V gene, CDR1 is MNHNS and CDR2 is SASEGT. The CDR3 consists of 13 residues. The CDR3 coding sequence is TGTGCCACAGCCGGGACAGGGGCCTACGAGCAGTACTTC. Translated: CATAGTGAYEQYF.

This clone came up once. The rearrangement joins TRBV5-4 to TRBJ1-3; 9 bases agree with TRBD1. V lost 0 bases to trimming and J lost 3 bases; unmatched junction nucleotides: 4. This CDR3 has 16 residues. Germline-derived CDR1 and CDR2 are SGHNT and YYREEE (reference sequence). CDR3 coding DNA: TGTGCCAGCAGCTTGGAGACAGGGGGATTTGGAAACACCATATATTTT. Its translation: CASSLETGGFGNTIYF.

DNA for the CDR3: TGTGCCAGCAGTCACTCAGGGTCTTTCCTCGGAAATGAAAAACTGTTTTTT. Encoded protein: CASSHSGSFLGNEKLFF. The rearrangement uses TRBV27 and TRBJ1-4; a possible D gene is TRBD1 (5 bases). From germline, CDR1 is MNHEY and CDR2 SMNVEV (reference sequence). CDR3 size: 17 residues. V was shortened by 5 bases and J by 5 bases, with 21 bases between the two germline ends.

This chain connects TRBV9 to TRBJ2-5; the match to TRBD2 covers 7 bases. Germline V gene lookup returns CDR1 SGDLS and CDR2 YYNGEE. The CDR3 extends over 16 amino acids. Losses at the gene ends were 7 bases for V and 4 bases for J; bases not matched to a gene: 16. The CDR3 nucleotides read TGTGCCAGCGGGCCCCTATTGAGGGAGGGCCCAGAGACCCAGTACTTC. Amino acids: CASGPLLREGPETQYF.

There are a few counts of this clone. This rearrangement joins TRBV7-9 to TRBJ2-3; 10 bases line up with TRBD1. This CDR3 spans 14 amino acids. The J segment lost 4 bases and the V segment lost 3 bases, leaving 1 base of the junction unmatched. Germline CDR1 is SEHNR and CDR2 is FQNEAQ (reference sequence). The CDR3 region has the DNA TGTGCCAGCAGCTTGACAGGGGGCGCAGATACGCAGTATTTT. It is translated as CASSLTGGADTQYF.

CDR3 nucleotides: TGTGCCATCAGCCCCCCCCCGTCCGGGAGGTTGTGGGAGACCCAGTACTTC. It codes for CAISPPPSGRLWETQYF. The chain carries TRBV10-3 and TRBJ2-5; 7 bases are a match to TRBD2. The J segment lost 5 bases and the V segment lost 6 bases, leaving 18 bases of the junction unmatched. The CDR3 has 17 residues. CDR1 and CDR2 (germline): ENHRY, SYGVKD.

The CDR3 spells CASSWGDRGSTDTQYF. The CDR3 bases are TGCGCCAGCAGCTGGGGGGACAGGGGAAGCACAGATACGCAGTATTTT. The V gene is TRBV5-1, the J gene TRBJ2-3; the match to TRBD1 covers 10 bases. The CDR3 is 16 residues long. V shed 3 bases, J shed 0 bases, and the junction held 4 bases outside the gene matches. Germline loops: CDR1 SGHRS, CDR2 YFSETQ. The full variable domain, in which reference TRBV5-1 and TRBJ2-3 provide the parts outside the CDR3, is KAGVTQTPRYLIKTRGQQVTLSCSPISGHRSVSWYQQTPGQGLQFLFEYFSETQRNKGNFPGRFSGRQFSNSRSEMNVSTLELGDSALYLCASSWGDRGSTDTQYFGPGTRLTVL.

This clone is a singleton in its sample. V gene TRBV29-1 combines with J gene TRBJ2-1, with 9 bases matching TRBD1. The germline V gene encodes CDR1 SQVTM and CDR2 ANQGSEA. Losses at the gene ends were 7 bases for V and 8 bases for J; bases not matched to a gene: 6. This CDR3 contains 12 residues. This CDR3 reads CSGTQGADEQFF. The CDR3 DNA sequence: TGCAGCGGGACACAGGGGGCGGATGAGCAGTTCTTC.